This TCR beta chain was found in a study of breast tumors, draining lymph nodes, adjacent tissues. Study-wide points: Luminal-like breast cancer showed significantly greater tumor-nontumor repertoire similarity than basal-like breast cancer did. Tumor repertoires ranked between lymph nodes and nontumor tissue in diversity, with V and J gene preferences. Data fit most tumor T cells coming from lymph node, expanding in tumor.

V was cut by 2 bases and J by 6 bases, with 11 bases left in between. The CDR3 contains 13 residues. Per germline, CDR1 SGHTS and CDR2 YDEGEE. The lymph nodes were axillary draining lymph nodes from breast cancer patients. TCRdb independently ran MiXCR on the multiplex PCR reads; one entry per CDR3 protein. The sample has 140,000 to 150,000 distinct CDR3 sequences, 32% seen once. This clonotype was recorded many times. Its antigen remains unidentified. The sequence derives from a female donor with breast cancer. Some clones in this sample may be carry-over from other donors' samples. The V and J genes are TRBV5-8 and TRBJ1-2; D call uncertain. Specimen: axillary lymph node tissue. In nucleotides, the CDR3 is TGTGCCAGCAGCTTACCCGGGAGACATGGCTACACCTTC. Protein product: CASSLPGRHGYTF.